This TCR beta chain originates from a study of patients and donors after allogeneic stem cell transplantation. TCRdb ran MiXCR on the RT-PCR reads and lists one entry per CDR3 protein. The table records approximately 250,000 distinct CDR3 sequences, 12% to 15% of them present only once. The CDR3 runs to 15 residues. From germline, CDR1 is SEHNR and CDR2 FQNEAQ (reference sequence). V shed 4 bases and J 6 bases; nucleotides not matched to a gene: 8. This clonotype was seen at least ten times. This receptor was identified in a human donor who was either an allogeneic HSCT recipient or a stem cell or donor lymphocyte infusion donor (not recorded which). It is not recorded whose cells these are; they may come from a transplant donor. The sequenced material came from blood, either unsorted or a sorted T cell fraction (not recorded which). The chain is built from TRBV7-9 and TRBJ2-7; TRBD1 matches at 11 bases. CDR3 sequence reads: CASSYSSGTGGEQYF. The CDR3 nucleotides are TGTGCCAGCAGCTACAGTTCCGGGACAGGGGGCGAGCAGTACTTC.